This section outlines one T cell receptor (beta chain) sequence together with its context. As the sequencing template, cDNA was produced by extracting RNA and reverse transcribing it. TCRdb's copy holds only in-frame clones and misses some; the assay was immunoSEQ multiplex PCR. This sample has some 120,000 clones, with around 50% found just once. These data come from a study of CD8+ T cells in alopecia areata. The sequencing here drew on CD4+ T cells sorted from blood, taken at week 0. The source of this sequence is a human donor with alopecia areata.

CDR3 region: CASSPTMEEETQYF. In DNA form, the CDR3 reads TGTGCCAGCAGCCCAACGATGGAGGAAGAGACCCAGTACTTC. V is TRBV7-2 and J is TRBJ2-5; D might be TRBD2 (5 bases). The CDR3 covers 14 residues. V gave up 5 bases and J gave up 3 bases, with 13 bases separating them. Germline V gene data show CDR1 as SGHTA and CDR2 as FQGNSA.